What follows describes a single T cell receptor (beta chain). Its antigen remains unidentified. This entry belongs to a study of T cell repertoires in cytomegalovirus infection. Trimming stripped 5 bases from V and 9 bases from J, with 14 bases between. CDR3 length: 12 residues. The germline V gene has CDR1 DFQATT and CDR2 SNEGSKA (reference sequence). Points from the study as a whole: The ex vivo response was dominated by HLA-C-restricted CMV-specific TCR beta clonotypes.

TCRdb re-analysed the reads in MiXCR, keeping a single row per CDR3 protein. This table holds 100,000 to 150,000 distinct CDR3 sequences, 24% found once. The TCR sequence derives from a human donor in good health (CMV status not recorded). Some clones in this sample may be carry-over from other donors' samples. The J gene is TRBJ2-1, the V gene TRBV20-1; D possibly matches TRBD1 or TRBD2 (5 bases each). The specimen was PBMCs, sequenced either directly or after in vitro stimulation (not recorded which). The CDR3 DNA reads as TGCAGTGCTGGGTCCGGGACCGGTGAGCAGTTCTTC. Its protein is CSAGSGTGEQFF.